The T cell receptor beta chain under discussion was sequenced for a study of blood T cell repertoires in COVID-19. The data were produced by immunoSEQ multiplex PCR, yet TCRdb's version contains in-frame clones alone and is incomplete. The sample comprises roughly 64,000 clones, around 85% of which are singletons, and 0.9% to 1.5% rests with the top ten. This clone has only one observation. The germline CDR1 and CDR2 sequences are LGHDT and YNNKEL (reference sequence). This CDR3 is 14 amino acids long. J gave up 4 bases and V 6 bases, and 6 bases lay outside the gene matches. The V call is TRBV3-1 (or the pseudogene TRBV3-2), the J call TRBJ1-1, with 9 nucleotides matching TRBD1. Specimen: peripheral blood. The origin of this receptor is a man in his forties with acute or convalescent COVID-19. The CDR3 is CASSLTTGGTEAFF. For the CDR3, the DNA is TGTGCCAGCAGTCTTACGACAGGGGGCACTGAAGCTTTCTTT.